The sequence of this T cell receptor (beta chain) was determined in a study of T cell changes during pregnancy in multiple sclerosis. Germline V lookup: CDR1 LNHDA, CDR2 SQIVND (reference sequence). The CDR3 loop spans 15 amino acids. With 5 bases clipped from V and 11 bases from J, the junction kept 12 bases outside the gene matches. The method was immunoSEQ multiplex PCR; TCRdb's version includes in-frame clones alone and lacks a portion of them. The repertoire holds roughly 120,000 clones, with about 93% as singletons. V and J are TRBV19 and TRBJ2-1; TRBD2 matches 10 bases. The material was peripheral blood, obtained before pregnancy. The sequence was obtained from a female donor with multiple sclerosis, enrolled in a pregnancy study. The CDR3 is CASSSSGTSALKQFF. CDR3 coding DNA: TGTGCCAGTAGTTCTTCCGGGACTAGCGCCCTTAAGCAGTTCTTC.